One and the same sample provided the 25 T cell receptor beta chains below, sequenced in a study of identical twins. TCRdb re-derived calls from the 5' RACE reads in MiXCR, one entry per CDR3 protein. The table includes 400,000 to 500,000 distinct CDR3 sequences, around an eighth detected once. This sample was shared with a second study, whose subject was yellow fever vaccine responses in identical twins.

Sequencing was performed on CD4+ T cells sorted from blood. The receptors here all came from a woman between 18 and 29 years old in good health.

At least ten counts were recorded for this clonotype. The chain recombines TRBV12-3 or TRBV12-4 with TRBJ2-4; TRBD1 is a possible D gene (6 bases). The V end was cut by 6 bases, the J end by 0 bases, with 15 bases between. The CDR3 is 16 residues long. The chain's CDR3 is CASSPWGPLAKNIQYF. CDR3 in DNA: TGTGCCAGCAGCCCCTGGGGGCCTTTAGCCAAAAACATTCAGTACTTC.

This clonotype was seen more than once but under ten times. The rearrangement uses TRBV5-1 and TRBJ2-3; TRBD2 matches at 10 bases. Germline CDR1 is SGHRS and CDR2 is YFSETQ. The CDR3 consists of 16 residues. V dropped 3 bases and J dropped 1; count of bases not matched to a gene: 5. CDR3 region: CASSSSGTSGTDTQYF. The CDR3 DNA reads as TGCGCCAGCAGCTCCTCCGGGACTAGCGGCACAGATACGCAGTATTTT.

The chain couples TRBV29-1 to TRBJ1-2, with 9 bases lining up with TRBD1. There are 14 residues in the CDR3. The J segment lost 8 bases and the V segment lost 2 bases, leaving 9 bases of the junction unmatched. The germline V gene encodes CDR1 SQVTM and CDR2 ANQGSEA. CDR3 loop: CSVEQQGARGGYTF. The CDR3 DNA follows: TGCAGCGTTGAACAACAGGGGGCGCGTGGGGGCTACACCTTC.

The V and J genes are TRBV11-1 and TRBJ2-3; D perhaps matches TRBD2 (6 bases). The CDR3 extends over 18 amino acids. In germline, CDR1 is SGHAT, CDR2 FQDESV (reference sequence). V was pared by 4 bases and J by 0 bases, with 20 bases between. The CDR3 protein is CASSYPHGLRSSTDTQYF. CDR3 coding DNA: TGTGCCAGCAGCTACCCTCACGGACTAAGATCTAGCACAGATACGCAGTATTTT.

In its sample, this clonotype was seen a few times. V and J are TRBV28 and TRBJ1-2; TRBD1 agrees at 9 bases. Germline V lookup: CDR1 MDHEN, CDR2 SYDVKM. The CDR3 has 15 residues. V lost 6 bases and J lost 0; bases outside the gene matches: 5. For the CDR3, the DNA is TGTGCCAGCAGGGACAGGGGCATATCTAACTATGGCTACACCTTC. Translated: CASRDRGISNYGYTF.

The genes are TRBV6-1 and TRBJ1-2; the D is unclear. The V and J ends lost 6 bases and 2 bases respectively, with 10 bases between them. From germline, CDR1 is MNHNS and CDR2 SASEGT. The CDR3 consists of 13 residues. CDR3 sequence reads: CASRGPANYGYTF. The CDR3 nucleotides are TGTGCCAGCAGGGGTCCGGCGAACTATGGCTACACCTTC.

This clonotype was seen only a few times. The genes are TRBV20-1 and TRBJ1-2; possible D gene TRBD1, 5 bases. From germline, CDR1 is DFQATT and CDR2 SNEGSKA (reference sequence). The CDR3 sequence is 12 residues long. V lost 4 bases to trimming and J lost 8 bases, with 14 bases between them. CDR3 nucleotides: TGCAGTGCTACCCTCGGGGGGAGCGGCTACACCTTC. Translation gives CSATLGGSGYTF.

The genes are TRBV11-2 and TRBJ2-5; perhaps TRBD1 as D (6 bases). The CDR3 runs to 15 residues. Germline V gene data show CDR1 as SGHAT and CDR2 as FQNNGV. V was clipped by 4 bases and J by 5 bases, with 17 bases between them. The CDR3 reads CASSSPRGKRETQYF. The CDR3 DNA reads as TGTGCCAGCAGCTCGCCGAGGGGGAAAAGGGAGACCCAGTACTTC.

This clonotype has just a few counts. The chain has TRBV5-1 and TRBJ2-7; 7 positions agree with TRBD2. CDR3 length: 15 amino acids. Germline CDR1 SGHRS, CDR2 YFSETQ. The V gene end was trimmed by 1 base and the J gene end by 3 bases; junction bases not matched to a gene: 7. This CDR3 is CASSLSGLLNYEQYF. CDR3 bases: TGCGCCAGCAGCTTGTCGGGACTACTGAACTACGAGCAGTACTTC.

This clonotype came up a few times. J is TRBJ1-3 and V is TRBV4-2; maybe TRBD1 (5 bases). V was clipped by 1 base and J by 4 bases, with 8 bases between them. Germline V lookup: CDR1 LGHNA, CDR2 YNFKEQ. The CDR3 loop spans 14 amino acids. DNA of the CDR3: TGTGCCAGCAGCCAAGCGAGGGGAGGAAACACCATATATTTT. Its protein is CASSQARGGNTIYF.

This clonotype was observed a few times. The chain couples TRBV5-1 to TRBJ2-1; TRBD2 aligns across 10 bases. This CDR3 comprises 17 residues. CDR1 and CDR2 (germline): SGHRS, YFSETQ. After removal of 4 bases from V and 0 bases from J, the junction contained 7 bases not matched to a gene. CDR3 in DNA: TGCGCCAGCAGCCAAGATAGCGGGGGGAGCTCCTACAATGAGCAGTTCTTC. Protein sequence: CASSQDSGGSSYNEQFF. The whole variable domain, remainder taken from reference TRBV5-1 and TRBJ2-1, is KAGVTQTPRYLIKTRGQQVTLSCSPISGHRSVSWYQQTPGQGLQFLFEYFSETQRNKGNFPGRFSGRQFSNSRSEMNVSTLELGDSALYLCASSQDSGGSSYNEQFFGPGTRLTVL.

This clonotype was found a few times. The chain links TRBV27 to TRBJ2-1, with D uncertain. The CDR3 has 20 amino acids. The V end lost 5 bases, the J end lost 2 bases, and 28 bases lay between the germline ends. Germline CDR1 reads MNHEY; CDR2 reads SMNVEV (reference sequence). The DNA of the CDR3 is TGTGCCAGCAGTCAAAGGCCTTTCCGCCCTAACTCGGTACCCTACAATGAGCAGTTCTTC. It encodes CASSQRPFRPNSVPYNEQFF.

This clonotype was found many times. The J gene is TRBJ2-1, the V gene TRBV29-1; the D gene is possibly TRBD2 (7 bases). This CDR3 spans 10 amino acids. Germline CDR1 reads SQVTM; CDR2 reads ANQGSEA. V lost 5 bases to trimming and J lost 11 bases, with 10 bases between them. CDR3 loop: CSVLGGQQFF. CDR3 DNA: TGCAGCGTTTTGGGGGGGCAGCAGTTCTTC.

This clonotype was seen a handful of times. The chain joins TRBV27 to TRBJ2-3; either TRBD1 or TRBD2 may supply D (5 bases each). V gave up 6 bases and J gave up 0 bases, with 16 bases separating them. The CDR3 runs 16 residues. Germline V lookup: CDR1 MNHEY, CDR2 SMNVEV (reference sequence). The CDR3 loop is CASRRPPGASTDTQYF. The CDR3 DNA follows: TGTGCCAGCAGGCGGCCCCCCGGGGCTAGCACAGATACGCAGTATTTT.

The CDR3 nucleotides are TGTGCCACCAAGGCAGGCCACGATTCGCTAGCCAAAAACATTCAGTACTTC. Residues: CATKAGHDSLAKNIQYF. The rearrangement links TRBV15 to TRBJ2-4; D not resolved. CDR3 length equals 17 residues. Germline assignment: CDR1 LNHNV and CDR2 YYDKDF (reference sequence). V lost 7 bases and J lost 0, with 19 bases in between.

The chain recombines TRBV12-3 or TRBV12-4 with TRBJ2-3; 9 bases agree with TRBD1. The CDR3 has 17 amino acids. Losses at the gene ends were 6 bases for V and 5 bases for J; bases not matched to a gene: 15. The CDR3 region is CASRLNTGTGSQDTQYF. As DNA, the CDR3 is TGTGCCAGCAGGCTTAACACCGGGACAGGGTCGCAAGATACGCAGTATTTT.

Many counts were recorded for this clonotype. The chain links TRBV12-3 or TRBV12-4 to TRBJ2-7; 10 bases fit TRBD2. The junction had 6 bases not matched to a gene; V was cut back by 3 bases and J by 1 base. The CDR3 is made up of 16 amino acids. As DNA, the CDR3 is TGTGCCAGCAGTTTGAACCTAGCGGGAGTTTCCTACGAGCAGTACTTC. Its protein product is CASSLNLAGVSYEQYF.

The V call is TRBV18, the J call TRBJ2-7, with no clear D. Germline V gives CDR1 KGHSH, CDR2 LQKENI. V lost 6 bases and J lost 2, with 11 bases in between. CDR3 length equals 13 residues. DNA for the CDR3: TGTGCCAGCTCCGCACCTAAGGCCTACGAGCAGTACTTC. It is translated as CASSAPKAYEQYF. The whole variable domain, filled in from reference TRBV18 and TRBJ2-7, reads NAGVMQNPRHLVRRRGQEARLRCSPMKGHSHVYWYRQLPEEGLKFMVYLQKENIIDESGMPKERFSAEFPKEGPSILRIQQVVRGDSAAYFCASSAPKAYEQYFGPGTRLTVT.

The V gene is TRBV5-1, the J gene TRBJ2-3; 11 bases are a match to TRBD1. The CDR3 spans 16 residues. V was pared by 5 bases and J by 2 bases, with 7 bases of the junction left unmatched. Germline loops: CDR1 SGHRS, CDR2 YFSETQ. Written as DNA, the CDR3 is TGCGCCAGCAGAACGGGACAGGGGGATCTCACAGATACGCAGTATTTT. This translates into CASRTGQGDLTDTQYF.

V is TRBV5-1 and J is TRBJ1-2, with D perhaps matching TRBD1 (6 bases). Germline CDR1 is SGHRS and CDR2 is YFSETQ. Trimming stripped 3 bases from V and 2 bases from J, with 11 bases between. The CDR3 is 14 amino acids. CDR3 loop: CASSSSGGNYGYTF. The CDR3 DNA reads as TGCGCCAGCAGCTCGTCGGGGGGCAACTATGGCTACACCTTC.

The CDR3 here is CASSLTGEGPSTDTQYF. In nucleotides, the CDR3 is TGTGCCAGCAGCTTGACGGGGGAGGGCCCCAGCACAGATACGCAGTATTTT. The chain has TRBV5-5 and TRBJ2-3; TRBD2 aligns across 7 bases. V was clipped by 1 base and J by 0 bases; unmatched bases: 8. The germline V gene encodes CDR1 SGHKS and CDR2 YYEKEE (reference sequence). The CDR3 runs to 17 residues.

The V call is TRBV20-1, the J call TRBJ2-7; D possibly corresponds to TRBD1 (5 bases). This CDR3 is 14 amino acids long. Germline CDR1 DFQATT, CDR2 SNEGSKA (reference sequence). V was cut by 6 bases and J by 2 bases, with 17 bases left in between. The CDR3 DNA follows: TGCAGTGCCGATACAGGAAACCCTCCCTACGAGCAGTACTTC. As protein: CSADTGNPPYEQYF.

This clonotype was detected ten times or more. The chain recombines TRBV12-3 or TRBV12-4 with TRBJ2-5, with 8 bases fitting TRBD1. The V gene end was trimmed by 6 bases and the J gene end by 1 base; junction bases not matched to a gene: 7. The CDR3 runs 15 residues. The CDR3 protein is CASSPRGQGQETQYF. The CDR3 nucleotides read TGTGCCAGCAGCCCGAGAGGACAGGGCCAAGAGACCCAGTACTTC.

The chain links TRBV24-1 to TRBJ2-4; 10 nucleotides agree with TRBD1. J was trimmed by 0 bases and V by 4 bases; bases with no gene match: 5. The CDR3 is made up of 17 amino acids. Per the germline V gene, CDR1 is KGHDR and CDR2 is SFDVKD. The CDR3 region has the DNA TGTGCCACCAGTGACTCCGGACAGGGGGTAGCCAAAAACATTCAGTACTTC. It codes for CATSDSGQGVAKNIQYF.

The chain is built from TRBV7-2 and TRBJ1-6; D not resolved. This CDR3 has 11 residues. CDR1 is SGHTA and CDR2 is FQGNSA in the germline V gene. V was pared by 3 bases and J by 19 bases, with 13 bases between. The CDR3 DNA sequence: TGTGCCAGCAGCTTGGGCGTCAGCCTTCACTTT. Its protein product is CASSLGVSLHF. The full variable domain, rest sourced from reference TRBV7-2 and TRBJ1-6, is GAGVSQSPSNKVTEKGKDVELRCDPISGHTALYWYRQSLGQGLEFLIYFQGNSAPDKSGLPSDRFSAERTGGSVSTLTIQRTQQEDSAVYLCASSLGVSLHFGNGTRLTVT.